The T cell receptor (beta chain) under discussion was sequenced for a study of OX40 agonist ivuxolimab in advanced cancers. Study-level background: Enrolled patients in dose escalation had cancers that were hepatocellular carcinoma, melanoma, renal cell or head and neck cancer.

Study results and limitations: Low levels of normalized T-cell clonal expansion also appeared in some nonresponders. Averaged across samples, CD8+ T cells carried more expanded clones than CD4+ did. Antigen targets of the expanded peripheral T cells went undetermined.

Sequencing used immunoSEQ multiplex PCR; TCRdb keeps in-frame clones, though not all of them. The data contain about 69,000 clones, about 84% of them singletons. About this clone itself: Its antigen is unidentified.

J was trimmed by 5 bases and V by 3 bases; bases with no gene match: 9. There are 15 residues in the CDR3. Germline V gene lookup returns CDR1 SGHDT and CDR2 YYEEEE. The specimen was CD4+ or CD8+ T cells sorted from blood, collected in a trial of the OX40 agonist ivuxolimab. This rearrangement joins TRBV5-6 to TRBJ2-5; 8 bases are shared with TRBD1. This TCR was sampled from an adult with an advanced solid tumor such as melanoma, head and neck, liver or kidney cancer. CDR3 region: CASSSVDRAWETQYF. The DNA of the CDR3 is TGTGCCAGCAGCTCGGTGGACAGGGCTTGGGAGACCCAGTACTTC.